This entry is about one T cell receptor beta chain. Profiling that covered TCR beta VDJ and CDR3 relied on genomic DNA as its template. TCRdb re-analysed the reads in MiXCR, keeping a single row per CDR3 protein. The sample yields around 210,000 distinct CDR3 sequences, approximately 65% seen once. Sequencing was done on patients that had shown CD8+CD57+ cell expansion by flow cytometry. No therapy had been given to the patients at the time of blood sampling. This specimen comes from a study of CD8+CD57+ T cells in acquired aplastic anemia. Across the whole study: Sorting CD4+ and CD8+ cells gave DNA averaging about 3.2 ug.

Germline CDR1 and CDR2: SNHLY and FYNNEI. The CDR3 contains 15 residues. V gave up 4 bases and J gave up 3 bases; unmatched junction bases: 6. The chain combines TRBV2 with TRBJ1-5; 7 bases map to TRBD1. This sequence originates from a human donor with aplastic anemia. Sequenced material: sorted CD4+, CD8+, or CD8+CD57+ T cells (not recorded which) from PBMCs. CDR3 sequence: CASSARQGLNQPQHF. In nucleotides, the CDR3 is TGTGCCAGCAGTGCCCGACAGGGACTCAATCAGCCCCAGCATTTT.